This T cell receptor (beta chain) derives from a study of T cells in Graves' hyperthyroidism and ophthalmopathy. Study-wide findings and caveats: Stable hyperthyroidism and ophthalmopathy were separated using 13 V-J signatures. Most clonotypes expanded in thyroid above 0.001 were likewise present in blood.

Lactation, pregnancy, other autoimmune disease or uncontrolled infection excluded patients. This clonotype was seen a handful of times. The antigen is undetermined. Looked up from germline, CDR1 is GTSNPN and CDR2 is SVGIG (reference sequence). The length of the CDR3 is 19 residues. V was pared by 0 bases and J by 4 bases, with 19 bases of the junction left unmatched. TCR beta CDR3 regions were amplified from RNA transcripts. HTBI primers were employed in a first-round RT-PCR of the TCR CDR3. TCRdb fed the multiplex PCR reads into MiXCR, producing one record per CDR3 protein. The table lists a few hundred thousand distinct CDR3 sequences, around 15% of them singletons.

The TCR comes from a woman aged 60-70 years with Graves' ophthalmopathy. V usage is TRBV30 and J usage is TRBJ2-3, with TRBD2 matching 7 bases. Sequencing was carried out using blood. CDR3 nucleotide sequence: TGTGCCTGGAGTGTGGGCCCCGCCTTTGGAGCGGGACGAGCAGATACGCAGTATTTT. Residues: CAWSVGPAFGAGRADTQYF.